This T cell receptor (beta chain) was observed in a study of cytomegalovirus exposure and HLA in healthy donors. Whole-study results and caveats: In vitro checks showed that a few CMV-associated chains really do target CMV antigens.

The donors were part of the roughly 110-subject validation cohort, which stood apart from the 666-subject first cohort. Of note for this clone: What it binds is unknown.

V lost 7 bases and J lost 2, with 12 bases in between. This CDR3 comprises 13 residues. Looked up from germline, CDR1 is MDHEN and CDR2 is SYDVKM. Profiling relied on immunoSEQ multiplex PCR, and the TCRdb table lists in-frame clones only, not all of them. The data show about 78,000 clones, 90% to 96% seen once. The sequence came from a man aged 18 to 29 in good health and CMV-seropositive. Sequenced input: PBMCs. The chain combines TRBV28 with TRBJ2-7; tentative D call: TRBD1 (5 bases). CDR3 region: CASTRTLTYEQYF. The CDR3 DNA reads as TGTGCCAGCACTCGGACACTTACCTACGAGCAGTACTTC.